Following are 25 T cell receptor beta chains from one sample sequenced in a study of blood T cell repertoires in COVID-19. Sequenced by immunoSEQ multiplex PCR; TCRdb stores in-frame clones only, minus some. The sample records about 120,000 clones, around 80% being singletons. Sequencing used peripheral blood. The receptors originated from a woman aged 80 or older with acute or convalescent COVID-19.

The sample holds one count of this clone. The CDR3 here is CASSLDINYGYTF. The CDR3 bases are TGTGCCAGCAGTCTCGACATAAACTATGGCTACACCTTC. This chain uses TRBV27 with TRBJ1-2; no clear D. CDR3 length: 13 residues. Germline V gives CDR1 MNHEY, CDR2 SMNVEV (reference sequence). V lost 5 bases, J lost 2 bases, and 9 bases lay in between.

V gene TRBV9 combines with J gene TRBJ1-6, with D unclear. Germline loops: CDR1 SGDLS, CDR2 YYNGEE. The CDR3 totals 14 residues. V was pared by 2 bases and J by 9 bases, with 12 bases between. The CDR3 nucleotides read TGTGCCAGCAGCGTGCGAGAGAGTGGTTCACCCCTCCACTTT. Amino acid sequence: CASSVRESGSPLHF. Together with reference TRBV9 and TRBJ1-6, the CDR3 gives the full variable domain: DSGVTQTPKHLITATGQRVTLRCSPRSGDLSVYWYQQSLDQGLQFLIQYYNGEERAKGNILERFSAQQFPDLHSELNLSSLELGDSALYFCASSVRESGSPLHFGNGTRLTVT.

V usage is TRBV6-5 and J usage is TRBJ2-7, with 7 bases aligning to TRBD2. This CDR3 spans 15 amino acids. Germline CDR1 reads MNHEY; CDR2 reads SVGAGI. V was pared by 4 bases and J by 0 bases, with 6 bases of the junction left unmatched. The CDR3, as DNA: TGTGCCAGCAGTTTCCGAGCGGGGTACTCCTACGAGCAGTACTTC. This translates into CASSFRAGYSYEQYF.

CDR3 in DNA: TGTGCCAGCAGTGAACAGGGCCAAGAGACCCAGTACTTC. Translating it yields CASSEQGQETQYF. The chain uses TRBV2 and TRBJ2-5; the D gene is possibly TRBD1 (5 bases). Trimming stripped 2 bases from V and 1 base from J, with 5 bases between. CDR3 length equals 13 residues. Germline V gives CDR1 SNHLY, CDR2 FYNNEI.

CDR3 residues: CASSQAGLAGSYEQYF. CDR3 in DNA: TGTGCCAGCAGCCAAGCGGGACTAGCGGGATCCTACGAGCAGTACTTC. V is TRBV4-2 and J is TRBJ2-7; TRBD2 matches at 13 bases. Unmatched junction bases numbered 1, after V lost 1 base and J lost 1 base. The CDR3 runs to 16 residues. Germline V gives CDR1 LGHNA, CDR2 YNFKEQ.

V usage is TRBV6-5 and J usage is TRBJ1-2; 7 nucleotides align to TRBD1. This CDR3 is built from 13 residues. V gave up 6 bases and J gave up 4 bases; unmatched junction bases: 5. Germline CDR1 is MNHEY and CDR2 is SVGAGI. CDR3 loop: CASRITGAYGYTF. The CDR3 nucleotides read TGTGCCAGCAGGATAACAGGGGCCTATGGCTACACCTTC.

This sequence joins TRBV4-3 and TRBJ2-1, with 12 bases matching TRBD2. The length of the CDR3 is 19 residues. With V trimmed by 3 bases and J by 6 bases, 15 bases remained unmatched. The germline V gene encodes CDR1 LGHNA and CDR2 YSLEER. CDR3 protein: CASSHLLRLAGEGFNEQFF. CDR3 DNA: TGCGCCAGCAGCCACCTCCTGAGACTAGCGGGAGAAGGTTTCAATGAGCAGTTCTTC.

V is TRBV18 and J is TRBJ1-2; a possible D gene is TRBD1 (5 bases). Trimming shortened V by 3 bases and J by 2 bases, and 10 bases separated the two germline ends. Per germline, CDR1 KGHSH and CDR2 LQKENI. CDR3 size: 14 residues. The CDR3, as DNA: TGTGCCAGCTCACCGGCAGGGCAGAACTATGGCTACACCTTC. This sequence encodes CASSPAGQNYGYTF.

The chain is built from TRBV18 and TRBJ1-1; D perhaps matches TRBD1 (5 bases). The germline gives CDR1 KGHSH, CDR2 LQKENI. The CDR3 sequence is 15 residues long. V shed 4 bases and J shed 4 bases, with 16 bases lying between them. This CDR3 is CASSQAHQGTTEAFF. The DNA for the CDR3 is TGTGCCAGCTCACAAGCTCATCAGGGAACCACTGAAGCTTTCTTT. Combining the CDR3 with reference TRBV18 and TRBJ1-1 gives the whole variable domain NAGVMQNPRHLVRRRGQEARLRCSPMKGHSHVYWYRQLPEEGLKFMVYLQKENIIDESGMPKERFSAEFPKEGPSILRIQQVVRGDSAAYFCASSQAHQGTTEAFFGQGTRLTVV.

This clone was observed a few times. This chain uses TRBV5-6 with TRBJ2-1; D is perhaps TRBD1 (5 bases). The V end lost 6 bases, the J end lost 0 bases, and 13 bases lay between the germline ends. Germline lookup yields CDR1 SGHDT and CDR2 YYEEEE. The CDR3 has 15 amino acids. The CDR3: CASTPGPSSYNEQFF. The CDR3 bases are TGTGCCAGCACCCCAGGGCCTAGCTCCTACAATGAGCAGTTCTTC.

The CDR3, as DNA: TGTGCCAGCACCCCCTTAGCGGGGGTCCAAGAGACCCAGTACTTC. It is translated as CASTPLAGVQETQYF. The V gene is TRBV6-2 or TRBV6-3, the J gene TRBJ2-5, with TRBD2 identical over 9 bases. This CDR3 is built from 15 residues. V was pared by 7 bases and J by 1 base, with 7 bases of the junction left unmatched. CDR1 and CDR2 (germline): MNHEY, SVGEGT.

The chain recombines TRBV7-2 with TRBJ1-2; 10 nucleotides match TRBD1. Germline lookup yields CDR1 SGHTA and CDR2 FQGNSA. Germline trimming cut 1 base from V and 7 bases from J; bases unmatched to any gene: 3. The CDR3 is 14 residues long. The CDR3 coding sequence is TGTGCCAGCAGCTTAGGACAGGGGGCTAGTGGCTACACCTTC. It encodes CASSLGQGASGYTF.

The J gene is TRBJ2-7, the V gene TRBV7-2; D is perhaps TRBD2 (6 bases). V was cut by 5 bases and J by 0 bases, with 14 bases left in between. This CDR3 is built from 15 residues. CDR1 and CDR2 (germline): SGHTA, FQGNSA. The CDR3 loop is CASSPFAGSSYEQYF. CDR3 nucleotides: TGTGCCAGCAGCCCTTTTGCGGGGTCCTCCTACGAGCAGTACTTC.

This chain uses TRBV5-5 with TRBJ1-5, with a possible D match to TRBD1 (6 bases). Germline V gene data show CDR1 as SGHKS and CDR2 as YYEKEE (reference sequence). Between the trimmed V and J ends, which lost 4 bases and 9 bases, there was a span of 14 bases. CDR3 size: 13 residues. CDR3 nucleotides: TGTGCCAGCAGCCCTAACAGGGATGGGCCCCAGCATTTT. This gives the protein CASSPNRDGPQHF.

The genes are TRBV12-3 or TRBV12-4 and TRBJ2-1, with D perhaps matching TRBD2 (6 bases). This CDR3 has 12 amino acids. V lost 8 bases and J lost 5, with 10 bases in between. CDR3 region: CASRIADNEQFF. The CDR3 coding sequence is TGTGCCAGCCGAATAGCGGACAATGAGCAGTTCTTC.

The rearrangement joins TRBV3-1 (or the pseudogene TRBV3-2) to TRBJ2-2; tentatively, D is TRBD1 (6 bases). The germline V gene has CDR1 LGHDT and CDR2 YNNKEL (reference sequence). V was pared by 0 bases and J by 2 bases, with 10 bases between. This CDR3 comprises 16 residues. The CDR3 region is CASSQDIQGNTGELFF. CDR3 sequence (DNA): TGTGCCAGCAGCCAAGATATACAGGGAAACACCGGGGAGCTGTTTTTT.

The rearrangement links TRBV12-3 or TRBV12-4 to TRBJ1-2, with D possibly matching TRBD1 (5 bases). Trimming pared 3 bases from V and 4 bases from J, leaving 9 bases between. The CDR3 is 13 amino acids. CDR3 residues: CASSLGGSYGYTF. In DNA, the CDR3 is TGTGCCAGCAGTTTGGGGGGATCCTATGGCTACACCTTC.

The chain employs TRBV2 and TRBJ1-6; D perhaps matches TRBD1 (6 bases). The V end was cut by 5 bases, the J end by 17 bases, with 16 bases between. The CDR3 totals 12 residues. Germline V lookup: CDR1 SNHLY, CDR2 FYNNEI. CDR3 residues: CASSSRQVRVHF. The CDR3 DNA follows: TGTGCCAGCAGTTCAAGACAGGTCCGCGTCCACTTT.

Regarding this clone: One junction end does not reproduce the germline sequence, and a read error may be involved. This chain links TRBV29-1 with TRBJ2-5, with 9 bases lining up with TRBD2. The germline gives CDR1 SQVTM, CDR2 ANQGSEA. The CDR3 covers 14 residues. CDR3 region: CSVEGGRATETQYF. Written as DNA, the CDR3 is TGCAGCGTGGAAGGCGGGAGGGCCACGGAGACCCAGTACTTC. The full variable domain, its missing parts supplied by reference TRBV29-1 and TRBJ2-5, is SAVISQKPSRDICQRGTSLTIQCQVDSQVTMMFWYRQQPGQSLTLIATANQGSEATYESGFVIDKFPISRPNLTFSTLTVSNMSPEDSSIYLCSVEGGRATETQYFGPGTRLLVL.

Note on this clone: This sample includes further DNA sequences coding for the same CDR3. CDR3 loop: CASSLFRGDQPQHF. DNA of the CDR3: TGTGCCAGCAGTTTATTCAGGGGGGATCAGCCCCAGCATTTT. V gene TRBV27 combines with J gene TRBJ1-5; TRBD1 matches 7 bases. This CDR3 is 14 amino acids long. The V gene end was trimmed by 1 base and the J gene end by 5 bases; junction bases not matched to a gene: 2. CDR1 is MNHEY, CDR2 SMNVEV, per germline (reference sequence).

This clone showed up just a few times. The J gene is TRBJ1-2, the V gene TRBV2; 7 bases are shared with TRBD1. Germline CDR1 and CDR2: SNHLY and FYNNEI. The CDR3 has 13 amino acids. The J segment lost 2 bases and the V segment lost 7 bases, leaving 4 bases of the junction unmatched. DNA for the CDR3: TGTGCCAGCACCCGGGACAGCAACTATGGCTACACCTTC. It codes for CASTRDSNYGYTF.

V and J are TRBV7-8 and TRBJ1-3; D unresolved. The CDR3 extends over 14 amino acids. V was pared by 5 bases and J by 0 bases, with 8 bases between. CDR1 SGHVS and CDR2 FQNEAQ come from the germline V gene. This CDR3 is CASSAGHSGNTIYF. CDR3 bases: TGTGCCAGCAGCGCAGGTCACTCTGGAAACACCATATATTTT. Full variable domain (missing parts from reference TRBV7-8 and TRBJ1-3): GAGVSQSPRYKVAKRGQDVALRCDPISGHVSLFWYQQALGQGPEFLTYFQNEAQLDKSGLPSDRFFAERPEGSVSTLKIQRTQQEDSAVYLCASSAGHSGNTIYFGEGSWLTVV.

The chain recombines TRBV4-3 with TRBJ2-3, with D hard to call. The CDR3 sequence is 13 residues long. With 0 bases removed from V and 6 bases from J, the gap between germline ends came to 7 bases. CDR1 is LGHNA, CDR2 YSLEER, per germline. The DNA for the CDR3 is TGCGCCAGCAGCCAAGATCTTGCGGATACGCAGTATTTT. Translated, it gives CASSQDLADTQYF.

Written as DNA, the CDR3 is TGTGCCAGCAGACGAGGACTAGCGGGAGATACGCAGTATTTT. This codes for CASRRGLAGDTQYF. The V gene is TRBV7-9, the J gene TRBJ2-3, with 11 bases identical to TRBD2. Germline loops: CDR1 SEHNR, CDR2 FQNEAQ (reference sequence). The CDR3 runs 14 residues. With 6 bases clipped from V and 5 bases from J, the junction kept 4 bases outside the gene matches.

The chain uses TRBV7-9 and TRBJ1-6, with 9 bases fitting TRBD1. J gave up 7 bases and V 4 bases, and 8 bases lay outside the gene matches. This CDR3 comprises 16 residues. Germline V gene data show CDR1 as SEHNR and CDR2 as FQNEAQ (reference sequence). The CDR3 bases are TGTGCCAGCAGCTCTACAGACAGGGGGTACAATTCACCCCTCCACTTT. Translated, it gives CASSSTDRGYNSPLHF.